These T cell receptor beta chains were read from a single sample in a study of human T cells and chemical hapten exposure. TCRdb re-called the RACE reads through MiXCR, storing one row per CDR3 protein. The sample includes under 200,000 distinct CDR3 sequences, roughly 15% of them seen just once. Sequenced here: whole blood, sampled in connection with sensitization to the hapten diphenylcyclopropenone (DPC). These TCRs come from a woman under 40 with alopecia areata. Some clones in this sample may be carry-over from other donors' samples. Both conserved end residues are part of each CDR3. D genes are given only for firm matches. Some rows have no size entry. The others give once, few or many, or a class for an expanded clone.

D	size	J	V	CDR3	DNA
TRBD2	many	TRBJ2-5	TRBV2	CASRGTSGGAPETQYF	TGTGCCAGCAGGGGAACTAGCGGGGGGGCCCCGGAGACCCAGTACTTC
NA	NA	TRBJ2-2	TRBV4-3	CASSPRDFLPNTFANTGELFF	TGCGCCAGCAGCCCCCGGGACTTCCTCCCTAACACGTTCGCGAACACCGGGGAGCTGTTTTTT
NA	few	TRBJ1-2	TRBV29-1	CSAGTGGYTF	TGCAGCGCAGGGACGGGTGGCTACACCTTC
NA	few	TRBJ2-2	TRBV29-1	CSVDLTPTGELFF	TGCAGCGTTGACCTCACGCCCACCGGGGAGCTGTTTTTT
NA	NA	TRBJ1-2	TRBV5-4	CASSNPPGPTGLGAGYTF	TGTGCCAGCAGTAATCCGCCGGGACCAACGGGACTTGGCGCAGGCTACACCTTC
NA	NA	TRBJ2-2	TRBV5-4	CASSIPAGGELFF	TGTGCCAGCAGCATTCCGGCGGGCGGGGAGCTGTTTTTT
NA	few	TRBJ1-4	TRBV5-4	CASSQNRDLGEKLFF	TGTGCCAGCAGCCAGAACAGGGATCTAGGAGAAAAACTGTTTTTT
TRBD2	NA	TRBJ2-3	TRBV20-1	CSARDAGGPSDTQYF	TGCAGTGCTAGAGATGCGGGAGGGCCTTCAGATACGCAGTATTTT
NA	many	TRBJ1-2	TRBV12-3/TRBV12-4	CASTLTVYYGYTF	TGTGCCAGCACTTTGACAGTCTACTATGGCTACACCTTC
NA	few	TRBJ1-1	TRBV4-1	CASSQDLQRNTEAFF	TGCGCCAGCAGCCAAGATCTTCAGAGAAACACTGAAGCTTTCTTT
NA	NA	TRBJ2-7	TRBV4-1	CASSQEVNYEQYF	TGCGCCAGCAGCCAAGAGGTTAACTACGAGCAGTACTTC
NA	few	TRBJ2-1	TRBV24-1	CATSALGGKGYNEQFF	TGTGCCACCAGTGCCCTAGGAGGGAAGGGCTACAATGAGCAGTTCTTC
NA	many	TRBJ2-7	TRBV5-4	CASSLFAGHNPYEQYF	TGTGCCAGCAGCTTGTTCGCGGGACACAATCCCTACGAGCAGTACTTC
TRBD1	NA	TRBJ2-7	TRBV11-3	CASSLGQGKSYEQYF	TGTGCCAGCAGCTTAGGACAGGGCAAGTCCTACGAGCAGTACTTC
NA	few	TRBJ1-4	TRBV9	CASSAQTGAAREKLFF	TGTGCCAGCAGCGCGCAGACAGGAGCCGCGAGGGAAAAACTGTTTTTT
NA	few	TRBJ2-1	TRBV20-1	CSARDLTAQDNEQFF	TGCAGTGCTAGAGATCTGACAGCGCAAGACAATGAGCAGTTCTTC
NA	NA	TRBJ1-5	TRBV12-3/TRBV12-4	CASSLGGKQPQHF	TGTGCCAGCAGTTTGGGAGGGAAGCAGCCCCAGCATTTT
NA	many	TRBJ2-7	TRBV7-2	CASSLVRGPTYEQYF	TGTGCCAGCAGCTTAGTTCGGGGCCCAACCTACGAGCAGTACTTC
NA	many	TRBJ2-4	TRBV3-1	CASSQKGLYIQYF	TGTGCCAGCAGCCAGAAGGGGCTGTACATTCAGTACTTC
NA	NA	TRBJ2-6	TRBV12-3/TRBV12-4	CASSLQGTGANVLTF	TGTGCCAGCAGTTTACAGGGAACAGGGGCCAACGTCCTGACTTTC
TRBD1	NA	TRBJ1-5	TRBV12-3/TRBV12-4	CASRLGQIQPQHF	TGTGCCAGCAGGCTGGGACAGATACAGCCCCAGCATTTT
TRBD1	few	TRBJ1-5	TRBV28	CASNDPGQLLNQPQHF	TGTGCCAGCAATGACCCGGGACAGCTTCTCAATCAGCCCCAGCATTTT
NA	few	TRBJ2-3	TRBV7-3	CASSLTGQPATQYF	TGTGCCAGCAGCCTCACAGGCCAACCTGCTACGCAGTATTTT
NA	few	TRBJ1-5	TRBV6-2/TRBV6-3	CASTLTGQPQHF	TGTGCCAGCACCTTGACGGGTCAGCCCCAGCATTTT
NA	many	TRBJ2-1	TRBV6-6	CASSYGSTGLNEQFF	TGTGCCAGCAGTTACGGATCCACAGGGTTGAATGAGCAGTTCTTC
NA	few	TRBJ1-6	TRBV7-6	CASSLEGYNSPLHF	TGTGCCAGCAGCTTAGAGGGCTATAATTCACCCCTCCACTTT
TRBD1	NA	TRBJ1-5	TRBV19	CASSPGQGPHQPQHF	TGTGCCAGTAGTCCGGGACAGGGGCCCCATCAGCCCCAGCATTTT
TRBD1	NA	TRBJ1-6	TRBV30	CASLGQGVYNSPLHF	TGTGCCTCGTTGGGACAGGGAGTTTATAATTCACCCCTCCACTTT
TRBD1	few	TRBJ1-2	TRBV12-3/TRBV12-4	CASSLGQGARDGYTF	TGTGCCAGCAGTTTAGGACAGGGGGCTAGGGATGGCTACACCTTC
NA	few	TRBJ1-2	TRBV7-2	CASSLAPDFYGYTF	TGTGCCAGCAGCTTAGCCCCGGACTTCTATGGCTACACCTTC
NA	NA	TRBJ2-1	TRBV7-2	CASSPLGRPDNEQFF	TGTGCCAGCAGCCCTCTTGGGAGGCCAGACAATGAGCAGTTCTTC
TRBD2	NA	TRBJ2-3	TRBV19	CASRLAGDRASTDTQYF	TGTGCCAGTAGACTAGCGGGAGATCGCGCTAGCACAGATACGCAGTATTTT
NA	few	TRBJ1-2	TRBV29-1	CSVEPSNYGYTF	TGCAGCGTCGAACCCAGTAACTATGGCTACACCTTC
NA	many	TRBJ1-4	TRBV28	CASSFQGAATNEKLFF	TGTGCCAGCAGTTTTCAGGGAGCTGCAACTAATGAAAAACTGTTTTTT
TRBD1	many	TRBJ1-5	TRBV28	CASRPLRDRDQPQHF	TGTGCCAGCAGACCGCTCCGGGACAGGGATCAGCCCCAGCATTTT
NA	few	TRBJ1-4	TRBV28	CASSLPGVNEKLFF	TGTGCCAGCAGTTTACCAGGGGTGAATGAAAAACTGTTTTTT
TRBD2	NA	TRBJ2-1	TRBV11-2	CASSLGLVNNEQFF	TGTGCCAGCAGCTTGGGACTAGTGAACAATGAGCAGTTCTTC
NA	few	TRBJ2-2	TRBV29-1	CAFVLGPLNTGELFF	TGCGCCTTTGTTTTGGGCCCCTTGAACACCGGGGAGCTGTTTTTT
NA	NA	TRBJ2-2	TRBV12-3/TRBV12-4	CASRTGAANTGELFF	TGTGCCAGCAGGACAGGTGCCGCGAACACCGGGGAGCTGTTTTTT
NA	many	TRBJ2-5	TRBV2	CASGLGYQETQYF	TGTGCCAGCGGGTTGGGGTACCAAGAGACCCAGTACTTC
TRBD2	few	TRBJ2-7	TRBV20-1	CSARDPTSGSYEQYF	TGCAGTGCTAGAGATCCGACTAGCGGTTCCTACGAGCAGTACTTC
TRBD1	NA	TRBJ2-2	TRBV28	CASSAEDRTIGELFF	TGTGCCAGCAGCGCTGAGGACAGGACAATTGGGGAGCTGTTTTTT
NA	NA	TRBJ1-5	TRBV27	CASSLWSDSNQPQHF	TGTGCCAGCAGTTTATGGTCAGATAGCAATCAGCCCCAGCATTTT
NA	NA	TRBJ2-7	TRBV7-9	CASSLSPAEQYF	TGTGCCAGCAGCCTAAGTCCGGCCGAGCAGTACTTC
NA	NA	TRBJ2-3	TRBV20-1	CSAVTGSGTDTQYF	TGCAGTGCCGTAACAGGTTCGGGCACAGATACGCAGTATTTT
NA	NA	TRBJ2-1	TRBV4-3	CASSQGGGRFAEVHEQFF	TGCGCCAGCAGCCAAGGAGGGGGGCGATTCGCCGAAGTCCATGAGCAGTTCTTC
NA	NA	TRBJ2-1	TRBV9	CASSVVGSSNEQFF	TGTGCCAGCAGCGTAGTCGGTAGTAGCAATGAGCAGTTCTTC
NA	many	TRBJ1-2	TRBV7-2	CASSLTRDGYTF	TGTGCCAGCAGCTTAACGAGAGATGGCTACACCTTC
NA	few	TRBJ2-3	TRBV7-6	CASSSRATSSTDTQYF	TGTGCCAGCAGTTCCAGGGCCACCTCAAGCACAGATACGCAGTATTTT
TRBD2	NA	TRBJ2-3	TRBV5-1	CASSLADGITDTQYF	TGCGCCAGCTCCCTAGCGGACGGTATCACAGATACGCAGTATTTT
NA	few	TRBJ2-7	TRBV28	CASSRYYEQYF	TGTGCCAGCAGTCGATACTACGAGCAGTACTTC